This entry lists 17 T cell receptor beta chains sequenced from one sample in a study of graft-versus-host responses after intestinal transplantation. Their specific antigens are unknown. TCRdb's table, derived via immunoSEQ multiplex PCR, lists solely in-frame clones and lacks some. The table shows approximately 120,000 clones, with around nine tenths occurring only once. The specimen was unstimulated CD4+ T cells sorted from spleen or lymph node cells, collected before intestinal transplant. The receptors shown here come from a human donor who received an intestinal transplant.

The CDR3 reads CASSLVPSGAHNEQFF. The CDR3 DNA sequence: TGCGCCAGCAGCTTGGTTCCTAGCGGGGCCCACAATGAGCAGTTCTTC. The J gene is TRBJ2-1, the V gene TRBV5-1; 9 nucleotides agree with TRBD2. V lost 0 bases to trimming and J lost 5 bases; unmatched junction nucleotides: 6. Germline V CDR1 and CDR2: SGHRS, YFSETQ. The CDR3 totals 16 residues.

This clone was recorded once. The chain couples TRBV6-1 to TRBJ2-2; the D gene is possibly TRBD1 (6 bases). In germline, CDR1 is MNHNS, CDR2 SASEGT. The CDR3 is 15 residues long. V was trimmed by 6 bases and J by 4 bases, leaving 15 bases between them. The CDR3 is CASRLGTFFTGELFF. The CDR3, as DNA: TGTGCCAGCAGATTAGGGACATTCTTCACCGGGGAGCTGTTTTTT.

The chain combines TRBV30 with TRBJ1-1; TRBD1 might be the D (6 bases). CDR3 length: 13 residues. Trimming shortened V by 0 bases and J by 5 bases, and 10 bases separated the two germline ends. Germline V gene sequence: CDR1 GTSNPN, CDR2 SVGIG (reference sequence). The CDR3 here is CAWSVTGRTEAFF. For the CDR3, the DNA is TGTGCCTGGAGTGTAACAGGGAGGACTGAAGCTTTCTTT.

CDR3 DNA sequence: TGCGCCAGCAGCCCCGGGACAGGGCCCTATGGCTACACCTTC. Its translation: CASSPGTGPYGYTF. The chain is built from TRBV5-1 and TRBJ1-2, with 9 bases matching TRBD1. CDR1 is SGHRS and CDR2 is YFSETQ in the germline V gene. The CDR3 consists of 14 residues. The junction had 5 bases not matched to a gene; V was cut back by 4 bases and J by 4 bases. The whole variable domain, remainder taken from reference TRBV5-1 and TRBJ1-2, is KAGVTQTPRYLIKTRGQQVTLSCSPISGHRSVSWYQQTPGQGLQFLFEYFSETQRNKGNFPGRFSGRQFSNSRSEMNVSTLELGDSALYLCASSPGTGPYGYTFGSGTRLTVV.

Here the CDR3 reads CASSERRTDEKLFF. Here the CDR3 DNA reads TGTGCCAGCAGTGAGAGGCGGACAGATGAAAAACTGTTTTTT. This chain connects TRBV25-1 to TRBJ1-4, with D tentatively TRBD1 (6 bases). The CDR3 length is 14 residues. The ends were cut back, 3 bases at V and 6 bases at J, with 11 bases in the middle. The germline gives CDR1 MGHDK, CDR2 SYGVNS.

Only one count was recorded for this clone. The chain couples TRBV5-4 to TRBJ1-2; D is uncertain. Germline assignment: CDR1 SGHNT and CDR2 YYREEE (reference sequence). Between the trimmed V and J ends, which lost 1 base and 0 bases, there was a span of 16 bases. The CDR3 extends over 17 amino acids. CDR3 sequence: CASSLMTSPFANYGYTF. The CDR3, as DNA: TGTGCCAGCAGCTTGATGACATCCCCCTTTGCTAACTATGGCTACACCTTC.

This chain uses TRBV2 with TRBJ1-5; a weak D match, TRBD1 (6 bases). From germline, CDR1 is SNHLY and CDR2 FYNNEI. V was pared by 6 bases and J by 1 base, with 10 bases between. The CDR3 is 14 amino acids. CDR3 residues: CASRYRASNQPQHF. DNA for the CDR3: TGTGCCAGCAGATACAGGGCAAGCAATCAGCCCCAGCATTTT. Filled out from reference TRBV2 and TRBJ1-5, the complete variable domain reads EPEVTQTPSHQVTQMGQEVILRCVPISNHLYFYWYRQILGQKVEFLVSFYNNEISEKSEIFDDQFSVERPDGSNFTLKIRSTKLEDSAMYFCASRYRASNQPQHFGDGTRLSIL.

The chain employs TRBV13 and TRBJ2-5, with a possible D match to TRBD2 (7 bases). The ends were cut back, 5 bases at V and 1 base at J, with 8 bases in the middle. CDR3 length equals 13 residues. Germline V lookup: CDR1 PRHDT, CDR2 FYEKMQ (reference sequence). The DNA for the CDR3 is TGTGCCAGCAGCGGGGGGGCCCAAGAGACCCAGTACTTC. Protein: CASSGGAQETQYF.

The chain carries TRBV10-1 and TRBJ1-2, with D perhaps TRBD1 (5 bases). Germline CDR1 reads WNHNN; CDR2 reads SYGVQD (reference sequence). The CDR3 is 15 residues long. Trimming removed 8 bases at V and 6 bases at J, with 22 bases between. The CDR3 is CASSDPGRPSDGYTF. For the CDR3, the DNA is TGCGCCAGCTCGGACCCAGGGCGGCCTTCCGATGGCTACACCTTC.

In its sample, this clone was seen once. The chain combines TRBV11-2 with TRBJ1-1, with D possibly being TRBD1 (5 bases). The CDR3 sequence is 14 residues long. V was clipped by 8 bases and J by 5 bases, with 18 bases between them. The germline V gene encodes CDR1 SGHAT and CDR2 FQNNGV. For the CDR3, the DNA is TGTGCCAGCGGTTTTAGTGGTGGGGCGACTGAAGCTTTCTTT. Protein sequence: CASGFSGGATEAFF.

The chain uses TRBV6-5 and TRBJ2-3; maybe TRBD1 (5 bases). The CDR3 runs to 15 residues. Per germline, CDR1 MNHEY and CDR2 SVGAGI. The V gene lost 10 bases and the J gene lost 2 bases, with 19 bases spanning the gap. CDR3 sequence reads: CATNGAVQNTDTQYF. The DNA for the CDR3 is TGTGCCACGAATGGGGCAGTACAAAACACAGATACGCAGTATTTT.

V and J are TRBV7-9 and TRBJ1-2; unclear D gene. The CDR3 has 13 amino acids. Germline V gene data show CDR1 as SEHNR and CDR2 as FQNEAQ (reference sequence). V lost 3 bases to trimming and J lost 8 bases, with 13 bases between them. CDR3 amino acids: CASSFPSLLGYTF. CDR3 bases: TGTGCCAGCAGCTTCCCCTCTCTATTGGGCTACACCTTC.

This chain uses TRBV7-9 with TRBJ2-1; 10 nucleotides line up with TRBD1. Trimming at V came to 4 bases and at J to 5 bases, leaving 8 bases not matched to a gene. This CDR3 is 16 amino acids long. Germline V gene sequence: CDR1 SEHNR, CDR2 FQNEAQ (reference sequence). CDR3 in DNA: TGTGCCAGCAGCTCAATGGGACAGGGGAATCACAATGAGCAGTTCTTC. Translated, it gives CASSSMGQGNHNEQFF.

V gene TRBV5-1 combines with J gene TRBJ2-2; D perhaps matches TRBD2 (5 bases). V was pared by 2 bases and J by 5 bases, with 10 bases between. Germline loops: CDR1 SGHRS, CDR2 YFSETQ. The CDR3 consists of 14 residues. Here the CDR3 DNA reads TGCGCCAGCAGCTTTCAGAGGGAAACCGGGGAGCTGTTTTTT. It encodes CASSFQRETGELFF.

CDR3 amino acids: CASSSGTRNEQFF. CDR3 DNA sequence: TGTGCCAGCAGCTCGGGGACCCGCAATGAGCAGTTCTTC. The V and J genes are TRBV7-3 and TRBJ2-1; D is tentatively TRBD1 or TRBD2 (5 bases each). In germline, CDR1 is SGHTA, CDR2 FQGTGA. This CDR3 spans 13 amino acids. Trimming pared 4 bases from V and 6 bases from J, leaving 10 bases between.

This chain links TRBV6-1 with TRBJ1-5; perhaps TRBD1 as D (5 bases). There are 14 residues in the CDR3. The V gene lost 1 base and the J gene lost 6 bases, with 10 bases spanning the gap. Germline CDR1 MNHNS, CDR2 SASEGT. CDR3 region: CASSEGGWSQPQHF. For the CDR3, the DNA is TGTGCCAGCAGTGAAGGGGGGTGGTCTCAGCCCCAGCATTTT.

This clone was found once. The chain combines TRBV11-2 with TRBJ2-5, with TRBD2 matching over 8 bases. CDR3 length: 15 residues. The ends lost 5 bases at V and 2 bases at J; junction bases unmatched: 7. The germline V gene has CDR1 SGHAT and CDR2 FQNNGV. CDR3 nucleotide sequence: TGTGCCAGCAGCCCAAACACTAGCGGACAAGAGACCCAGTACTTC. It is translated as CASSPNTSGQETQYF.